The present entry profiles one TCR beta chain with its context. The data are from a study of blood T cell repertoires in COVID-19. Some clones are missing from TCRdb's copy, which holds only in-frame ones; the method was immunoSEQ multiplex PCR. Of 200,000 or so clones in the sample, 88% are singletons; the top ten hold about 2.4%. Trimming shortened V by 0 bases and J by 0 bases, and 20 bases separated the two germline ends. The CDR3 covers 19 residues. CDR1 SGHAT and CDR2 FQNNGV come from the germline V gene. This clonotype originated in a woman aged 25-40 years who had recovered from COVID-19. This sequence joins TRBV11-2 and TRBJ1-1; D remains ambiguous. The sequencing sample was made of PBMCs or T cells enriched from blood (not recorded which). The chain's CDR3 is CASSLDRGAGQQMNTEAFF. The DNA for the CDR3 is TGTGCCAGCAGCTTAGATCGGGGAGCGGGTCAGCAAATGAACACTGAAGCTTTCTTT.